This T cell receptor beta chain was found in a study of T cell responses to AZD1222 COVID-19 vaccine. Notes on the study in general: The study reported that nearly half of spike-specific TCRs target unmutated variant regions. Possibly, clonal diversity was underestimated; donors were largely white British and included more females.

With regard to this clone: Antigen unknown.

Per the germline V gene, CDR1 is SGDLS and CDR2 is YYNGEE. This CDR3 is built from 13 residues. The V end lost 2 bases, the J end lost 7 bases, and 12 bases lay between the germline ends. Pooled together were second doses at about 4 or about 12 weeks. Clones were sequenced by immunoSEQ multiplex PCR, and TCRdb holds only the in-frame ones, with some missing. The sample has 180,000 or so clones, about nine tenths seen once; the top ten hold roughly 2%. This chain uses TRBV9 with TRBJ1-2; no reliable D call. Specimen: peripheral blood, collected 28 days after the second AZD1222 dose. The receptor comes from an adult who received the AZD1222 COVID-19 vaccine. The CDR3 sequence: CASSVDQKSGYTF. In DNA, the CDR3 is TGTGCCAGCAGCGTGGACCAGAAGAGTGGCTACACCTTC. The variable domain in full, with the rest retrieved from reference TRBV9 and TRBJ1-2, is DSGVTQTPKHLITATGQRVTLRCSPRSGDLSVYWYQQSLDQGLQFLIQYYNGEERAKGNILERFSAQQFPDLHSELNLSSLELGDSALYFCASSVDQKSGYTFGSGTRLTVV.